This T cell receptor beta chain stems from a study of T cell responses to AZD1222 COVID-19 vaccine. This clone was seen a single time. Its antigen remains unknown. Broader study findings: Elevations in Spike-specific TCR breadth and depth followed administration of two AZD1222 doses.

Sequencing used immunoSEQ multiplex PCR; TCRdb keeps in-frame clones, though not all of them. The sample shows about 72,000 clones, around nine tenths of them seen only once. The specimen comprised peripheral blood, sampled on day 0 of AZD1222 vaccination. This TCR was sampled from an adult in good health.

CDR3 nucleotides: TGTGCCAGCACCCCGTTTGGGGGGGCCCAAGAGACCCAGTACTTC. This codes for CASTPFGGAQETQYF. V usage is TRBV7-9 and J usage is TRBJ2-5, with D possibly being TRBD2 (7 bases). The germline V and J ends were trimmed by 7 bases and 1 base, with 16 bases remaining between them. The germline CDR1 and CDR2 sequences are SEHNR and FQNEAQ (reference sequence). The CDR3 has 15 amino acids.